This T cell receptor beta chain was profiled in a study of blood T cell repertoires in COVID-19. Study details: The samples span acute and convalescent COVID-19 from the United States, Italy and Spain. From T cells, B-cell-depleted T cells, or PBMCs came the material, which was cDNA or gDNA.

Germline V gives CDR1 SNHLY, CDR2 FYNNEI. The CDR3 runs to 16 residues. The V end was cut by 0 bases, the J end by 0 bases, with 10 bases between. How the authors handled the data: Reference gene primer amplification in the assay estimated nucleated cell counts. The repertoire was sequenced with immunoSEQ multiplex PCR; TCRdb's copy has only in-frame clones and lacks some. Clonal size and the V and J genes are those of that table, whereas D and trimming came from the DNA. The sample holds 98,000 or so clones; 82% are singletons and the top ten take about 5%. The gene calls are TRBV2 and TRBJ2-3; D gene uncertain. The specimen was peripheral blood. The clonotype originates from a man aged 55-75 years with acute or convalescent COVID-19. CDR3 amino acids: CASSEAVAASTDTQYF. Here the CDR3 DNA reads TGTGCCAGCAGTGAAGCCGTGGCGGCTAGCACAGATACGCAGTATTTT. The entire variable domain, with the rest obtained from reference TRBV2 and TRBJ2-3, is as follows: EPEVTQTPSHQVTQMGQEVILRCVPISNHLYFYWYRQILGQKVEFLVSFYNNEISEKSEIFDDQFSVERPDGSNFTLKIRSTKLEDSAMYFCASSEAVAASTDTQYFGPGTRLTVL.